A single sample is the source of the 21 T cell receptor beta chains below, sequenced in a study of CD8 T cells in ankylosing spondylitis. TCRdb analysed the 5' RACE reads with MiXCR anew, one entry per CDR3 protein. The data show roughly 250,000 distinct CDR3 sequences, with about 9.1% seen just once and almost 7% held by the top ten. The sample comprised blood, either unsorted or a sorted T cell fraction (not recorded which). The source is a male donor with ankylosing spondylitis or in good health (not recorded which).

In its sample, this clonotype was seen many times. This chain uses TRBV30 with TRBJ2-3, with a weak D call TRBD2 (6 bases). The CDR3 runs to 13 residues. Germline CDR1 is GTSNPN and CDR2 is SVGIG (reference sequence). V dropped 2 bases and J dropped 12 bases, with 18 bases sitting between them. CDR3 nucleotides: TGTGCCTGGAGTTTGGGGGGAGAAGGGTTTCAGTATTTT. The encoded protein is CAWSLGGEGFQYF.

This clonotype was counted ten times or more. The gene calls are TRBV12-3 or TRBV12-4 and TRBJ2-7, with D tentatively TRBD2 (5 bases). Trimming left V 6 bases short and J 0 bases short, with 12 bases between. This CDR3 is 14 amino acids long. This CDR3 reads CASSPFEGSYEQYF. The DNA of the CDR3 is TGTGCCAGCAGCCCCTTCGAGGGCTCCTACGAGCAGTACTTC.

The chain carries TRBV20-1 and TRBJ1-3, with D unclear. The CDR3 is made up of 12 amino acids. V lost 7 bases and J 2 bases, leaving 9 bases between the germline ends. Germline CDR1 is DFQATT and CDR2 is SNEGSKA (reference sequence). The CDR3: CSGVGPGNTIYF. In DNA, the CDR3 is TGCAGTGGGGTCGGGCCTGGAAACACCATATATTTT.

This clonotype showed up many times. V gene TRBV2 combines with J gene TRBJ2-2; the match to TRBD2 covers 9 bases. After removal of 7 bases from V and 6 bases from J, the junction contained 9 bases not matched to a gene. Looked up from germline, CDR1 is SNHLY and CDR2 is FYNNEI. This CDR3 is built from 15 residues. Here the CDR3 reads CASMPAGGLSGELFF. The CDR3 bases are TGTGCCAGCATGCCAGCGGGAGGTTTATCCGGGGAGCTGTTTTTT.

This clonotype was picked up many times. In DNA form, the CDR3 reads TGCAGTGCTAGAGAGGTCCAGGGGGCAAATCAGCCCCAGCATTTT. Its translation is CSAREVQGANQPQHF. The J gene is TRBJ1-5, the V gene TRBV20-1, with TRBD1 matching 8 bases. V lost 0 bases to trimming and J lost 4 bases; unmatched junction nucleotides: 5. In germline, CDR1 is DFQATT, CDR2 SNEGSKA (reference sequence). This CDR3 spans 15 amino acids.

This clonotype was observed at least ten times. The rearrangement links TRBV10-3 to TRBJ1-4, with D hard to call. This CDR3 contains 12 residues. CDR1 and CDR2 (germline): ENHRY, SYGVKD. The V and J ends lost 3 bases and 11 bases respectively, with 10 bases between them. CDR3 in DNA: TGTGCCATCAGTGAAGACTCCAGGAAACTGTTTTTT. The encoded protein is CAISEDSRKLFF.

The CDR3 DNA reads TGTGCCTGGAGAGACATTCAACAGGGGGGCCGTGAGACCCAGTACTTC. It specifies CAWRDIQQGGRETQYF. The chain has TRBV30 and TRBJ2-5, with 8 bases lining up with TRBD1. Germline V CDR1 and CDR2: GTSNPN, SVGIG (reference sequence). The CDR3 contains 16 residues. The junction had 14 bases not matched to a gene; V was cut back by 3 bases and J by 5 bases.

This clonotype was seen at least ten times. The chain combines TRBV10-3 with TRBJ1-4; 7 nucleotides align to TRBD1. Germline CDR1 ENHRY, CDR2 SYGVKD. The CDR3 has 16 amino acids. The J segment lost 0 bases and the V segment lost 6 bases, leaving 7 bases of the junction unmatched. The CDR3 region has the DNA TGTGCCATCAGCCGACAGGGTCGCGCAACTAATGAAAAACTGTTTTTT. It yields the protein CAISRQGRATNEKLFF.

This clonotype was counted many times. The rearrangement links TRBV19 to TRBJ1-1, with unresolved D. This CDR3 has 13 residues. V lost 7 bases to trimming and J lost 4 bases, with 13 bases between them. CDR1 LNHDA and CDR2 SQIVND come from the germline V gene (reference sequence). The CDR3, as DNA: TGTGCCAGTAAGTTCCGCCTGGGCACTGAAGCTTTCTTT. This codes for CASKFRLGTEAFF.

This clonotype was seen repeatedly, ten times or more. The chain's CDR3 is CASTDLEGLFYNSPLHF. In DNA, the CDR3 is TGTGCCAGCACCGATTTAGAAGGACTGTTCTATAATTCACCCCTCCACTTT. This sequence joins TRBV5-6 and TRBJ1-6; D is unclear. The V gene lost 6 bases and the J gene lost 3 bases, with 19 bases spanning the gap. The CDR3 sequence is 17 residues long. Germline CDR1 reads SGHDT; CDR2 reads YYEEEE.

This clonotype was counted many times. V and J are TRBV29-1 and TRBJ1-5; 9 bases map to TRBD1. J was trimmed by 4 bases and V by 0 bases; bases with no gene match: 4. CDR3 size: 15 residues. CDR1 SQVTM and CDR2 ANQGSEA come from the germline V gene. CDR3 DNA sequence: TGCAGCGTTGAAGAGGGAGGGACAGGGAATCAGCCCCAGCATTTT. It specifies CSVEEGGTGNQPQHF.

This clonotype came up a few times. The gene calls are TRBV6-1 and TRBJ2-2; TRBD2 aligns across 9 bases. This CDR3 is built from 16 residues. Germline V gives CDR1 MNHNS, CDR2 SASEGT. The trim removed 11 bases at V and 0 bases at J, leaving 10 bases unmatched. CDR3 sequence (DNA): TGTGCCGTCCTAGCGGGACCTCCCCCGAACACCGGGGAGCTGTTTTTT. This codes for CAVLAGPPPNTGELFF.

This clonotype was seen at least ten times. This chain connects TRBV7-8 to TRBJ2-7, with D perhaps matching TRBD1 (6 bases). Trimming cost V 0 bases and J 0 bases, with 12 bases left between them. This CDR3 comprises 16 residues. Germline values: CDR1 SGHVS, CDR2 FQNEAQ. CDR3 bases: TGTGCCAGCAGCTTAGCTCGCGACAGGAGCTCCTACGAGCAGTACTTC. It codes for CASSLARDRSSYEQYF.

This clonotype was observed many times. The rearrangement links TRBV14 to TRBJ2-7, with D uncertain. Between the trimmed V and J ends, which lost 0 bases and 3 bases, there was a span of 15 bases. The CDR3 has 16 residues. In germline, CDR1 is SGHDN, CDR2 FVKESK. The CDR3 region has the DNA TGTGCCAGCAGCCAAGAGGATGGAGCGATCTACTACGAGCAGTACTTC. Residues: CASSQEDGAIYYEQYF. The full variable domain, with the rest looked up from reference TRBV14 and TRBJ2-7, is EAGVTQFPSHSVIEKGQTVTLRCDPISGHDNLYWYRRVMGKEIKFLLHFVKESKQDESGMPNNRFLAERTGGTYSTLKVQPAELEDSGVYFCASSQEDGAIYYEQYFGPGTRLTVT.

This clonotype has ten or more counts. V is TRBV5-6 and J is TRBJ2-1, with 8 bases matching TRBD2. The germline V gene encodes CDR1 SGHDT and CDR2 YYEEEE. The trim removed 0 bases at V and 4 bases at J, leaving 9 bases unmatched. The CDR3 has 17 amino acids. The chain's CDR3 is CASSLASQRGLYNEQFF. In nucleotides, the CDR3 is TGTGCCAGCAGCTTGGCCTCTCAGCGGGGGTTATACAATGAGCAGTTCTTC. The entire variable domain, with the rest obtained from reference TRBV5-6 and TRBJ2-1, is as follows: DAGVTQSPTHLIKTRGQQVTLRCSPKSGHDTVSWYQQALGQGPQFIFQYYEEEERQRGNFPDRFSGHQFPNYSSELNVNALLLGDSALYLCASSLASQRGLYNEQFFGPGTRLTVL.

This clonotype was observed at least ten times. This chain joins TRBV7-2 and TRBJ2-3; D not certain. CDR1 is SGHTA and CDR2 is FQGNSA in the germline V gene. This CDR3 region has 14 residues. Trimming shortened V by 3 bases and J by 0 bases, and 7 bases separated the two germline ends. The CDR3 region is CASSFAPSTDTQYF. For the CDR3, the DNA is TGTGCCAGCAGCTTCGCCCCTAGCACAGATACGCAGTATTTT.

The sample holds many counts of this clonotype. V gene TRBV6-6 combines with J gene TRBJ2-7; D is possibly TRBD2 (7 bases). This CDR3 region has 13 residues. Trimming removed 7 bases at V and 6 bases at J, with 16 bases between. Germline values: CDR1 MNHNY, CDR2 SVGAGI (reference sequence). The CDR3 loop reads CASIHREGAEQYF. The CDR3, as DNA: TGTGCCAGCATCCACAGGGAGGGAGCCGAGCAGTACTTC.

This clonotype was picked up a small number of times. V usage is TRBV12-3 or TRBV12-4 and J usage is TRBJ1-3, with a possible D match to TRBD1 (5 bases). V dropped 2 bases and J dropped 2 bases, with 10 bases sitting between them. The CDR3 spans 15 residues. CDR3 sequence: CASSLFKGPGNTIYF. CDR3 in DNA: TGTGCCAGCAGTTTATTCAAGGGGCCTGGAAACACCATATATTTT.

This clonotype was counted many times. V is TRBV5-1 and J is TRBJ2-3; TRBD2 matches 10 bases. CDR1 and CDR2 (germline): SGHRS, YFSETQ. V shed 4 bases and J 2 bases; nucleotides not matched to a gene: 10. The CDR3 is 17 residues long. The CDR3 bases are TGCGCCAGCAGCAAGCGGACTAGCGGAGGGCCCACAGATACGCAGTATTTT. Encoded protein: CASSKRTSGGPTDTQYF.

The chain carries TRBV5-8 and TRBJ2-7; D is uncertain. This CDR3 has 15 amino acids. Germline-derived CDR1 and CDR2 are SGHTS and YDEGEE. Between the trimmed V and J ends, which lost 4 bases and 6 bases, there was a span of 20 bases. CDR3 region: CASSEGGSRWGEQYF. The CDR3 nucleotides read TGTGCCAGCAGCGAAGGTGGATCTAGATGGGGCGAGCAGTACTTC.

The chain employs TRBV12-3 or TRBV12-4 and TRBJ2-1; D not certain. This CDR3 has 12 amino acids. V dropped 10 bases and J dropped 8 bases, with 15 bases sitting between them. The CDR3 reads CATDSSRDEQFF. CDR3 sequence (DNA): TGTGCCACCGACTCAAGTAGGGATGAGCAGTTCTTC.